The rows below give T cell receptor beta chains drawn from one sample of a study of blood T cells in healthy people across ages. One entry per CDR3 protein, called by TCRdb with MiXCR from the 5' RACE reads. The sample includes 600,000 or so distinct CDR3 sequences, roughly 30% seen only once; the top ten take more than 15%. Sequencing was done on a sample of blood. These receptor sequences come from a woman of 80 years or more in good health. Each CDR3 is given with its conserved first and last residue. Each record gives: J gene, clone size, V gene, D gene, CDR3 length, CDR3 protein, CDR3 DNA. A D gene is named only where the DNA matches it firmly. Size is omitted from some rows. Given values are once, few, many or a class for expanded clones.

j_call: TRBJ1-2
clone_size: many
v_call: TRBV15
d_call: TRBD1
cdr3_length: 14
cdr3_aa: CATSFGTANYGYTF
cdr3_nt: TGTGCCACCAGCTTCGGGACAGCTAACTATGGCTACACCTTC

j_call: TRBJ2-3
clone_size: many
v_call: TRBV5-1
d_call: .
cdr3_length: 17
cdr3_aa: CASSLAGGQRSTDTQYF
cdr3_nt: TGCGCCAGCAGCTTGGCGGGGGGACAAAGGTCCACAGATACGCAGTATTTT

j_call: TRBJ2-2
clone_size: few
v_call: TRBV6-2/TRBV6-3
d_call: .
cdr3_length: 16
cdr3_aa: CASSLPGPTNTGELFF
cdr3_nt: TGTGCCAGCAGTCTCCCGGGACCGACGAACACCGGGGAGCTGTTTTTT

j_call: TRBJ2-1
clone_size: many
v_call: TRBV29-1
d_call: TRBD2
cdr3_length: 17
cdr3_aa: CSVQQPPLAGGYNEQFF
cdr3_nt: TGCAGCGTCCAACAACCCCCACTAGCGGGGGGGTACAATGAGCAGTTCTTC

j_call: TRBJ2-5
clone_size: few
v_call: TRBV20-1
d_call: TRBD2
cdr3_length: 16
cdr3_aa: CSAPYPIAGGPETQYF
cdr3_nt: TGCAGTGCTCCCTATCCTATAGCGGGGGGGCCTGAGACCCAGTACTTC

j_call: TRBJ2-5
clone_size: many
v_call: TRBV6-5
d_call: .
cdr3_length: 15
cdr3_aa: CASTPSGGGGETQYF
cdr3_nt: TGTGCCAGCACTCCTTCCGGGGGCGGGGGAGAGACCCAGTACTTC

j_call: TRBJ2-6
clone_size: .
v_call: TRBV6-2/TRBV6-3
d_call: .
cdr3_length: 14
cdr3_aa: CASRRLAGANVLTF
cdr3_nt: TGTGCCAGCAGGCGACTAGCTGGGGCCAACGTCCTGACTTTC

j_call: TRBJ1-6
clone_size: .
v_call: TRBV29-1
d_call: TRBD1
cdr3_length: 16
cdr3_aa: CSVAPPWDRAPSPLHF
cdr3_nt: TGCAGCGTTGCGCCCCCCTGGGACAGGGCGCCTTCACCCCTCCACTTT

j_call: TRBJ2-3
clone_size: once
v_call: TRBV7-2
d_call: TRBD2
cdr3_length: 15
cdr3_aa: CVSRQRGGFTDTQYF
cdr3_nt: TGTGTCAGCCGCCAGCGGGGGGGCTTCACAGATACGCAGTATTTT

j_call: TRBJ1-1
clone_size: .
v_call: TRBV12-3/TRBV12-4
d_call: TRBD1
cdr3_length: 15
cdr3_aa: CASTPTGTENTEAFF
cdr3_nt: TGTGCCAGCACCCCAACCGGGACAGAGAACACTGAAGCTTTCTTT

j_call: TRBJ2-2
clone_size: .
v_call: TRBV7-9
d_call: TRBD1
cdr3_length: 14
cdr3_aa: CASRQGVNTGELFF
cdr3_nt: TGTGCCAGCAGACAGGGGGTGAACACCGGGGAGCTGTTTTTT

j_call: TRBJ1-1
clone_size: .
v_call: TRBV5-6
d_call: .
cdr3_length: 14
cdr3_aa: CASSPYGGNTEAFF
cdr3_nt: TGTGCCAGCAGCCCATACGGTGGGAACACTGAAGCTTTCTTT

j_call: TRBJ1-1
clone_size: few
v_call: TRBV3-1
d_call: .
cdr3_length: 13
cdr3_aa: CASSLMRGVEAFF
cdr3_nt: TGTGCCAGCAGCCTTATGAGGGGGGTTGAAGCTTTCTTT

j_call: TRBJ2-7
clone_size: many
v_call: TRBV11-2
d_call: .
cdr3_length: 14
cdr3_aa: CASTLDSPSYEQYF
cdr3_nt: TGTGCCAGCACTCTTGACAGCCCCTCCTACGAGCAGTACTTC

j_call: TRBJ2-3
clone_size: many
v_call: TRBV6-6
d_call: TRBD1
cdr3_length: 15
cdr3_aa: CASKIPGQGTDTQYF
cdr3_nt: TGTGCCAGCAAGATCCCGGGACAGGGAACAGATACGCAGTATTTT

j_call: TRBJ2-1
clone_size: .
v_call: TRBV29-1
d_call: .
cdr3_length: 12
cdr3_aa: CSPRASADEQFF
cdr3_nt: TGCAGCCCCCGAGCATCCGCGGATGAGCAGTTCTTC

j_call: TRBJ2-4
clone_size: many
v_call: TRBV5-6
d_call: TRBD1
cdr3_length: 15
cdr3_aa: CASSLRRQGANIQYF
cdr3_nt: TGTGCCAGCAGCTTAAGGAGACAGGGGGCAAACATTCAGTACTTC

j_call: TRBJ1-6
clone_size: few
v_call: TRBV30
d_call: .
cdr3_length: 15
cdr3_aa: CAWSLPGSKGSPLHF
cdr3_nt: TGTGCCTGGAGCCTACCTGGATCAAAAGGTTCACCCCTCCACTTT